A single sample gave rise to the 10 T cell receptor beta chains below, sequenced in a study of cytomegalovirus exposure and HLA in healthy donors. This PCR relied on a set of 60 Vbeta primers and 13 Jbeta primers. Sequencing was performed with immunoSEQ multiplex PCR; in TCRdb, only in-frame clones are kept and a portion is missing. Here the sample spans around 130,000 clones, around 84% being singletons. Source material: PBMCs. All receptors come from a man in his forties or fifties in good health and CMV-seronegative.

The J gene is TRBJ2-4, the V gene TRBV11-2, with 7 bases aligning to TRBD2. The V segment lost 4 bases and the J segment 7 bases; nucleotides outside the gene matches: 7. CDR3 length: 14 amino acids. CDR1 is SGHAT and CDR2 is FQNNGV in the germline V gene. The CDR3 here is CASSSRLAGNIQYF. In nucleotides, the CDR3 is TGTGCCAGCAGCTCGAGACTAGCCGGGAACATTCAGTACTTC.

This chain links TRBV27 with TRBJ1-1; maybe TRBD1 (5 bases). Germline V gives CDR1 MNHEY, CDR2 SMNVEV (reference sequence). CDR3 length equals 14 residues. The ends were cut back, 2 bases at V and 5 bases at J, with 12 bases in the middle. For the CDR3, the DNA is TGTGCCAGCAGTTTAGACAGAGGCCAAACTGAAGCTTTCTTT. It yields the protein CASSLDRGQTEAFF.

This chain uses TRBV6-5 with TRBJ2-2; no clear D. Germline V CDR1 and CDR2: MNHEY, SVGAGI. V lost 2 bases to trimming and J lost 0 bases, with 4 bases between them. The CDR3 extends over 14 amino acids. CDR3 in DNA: TGTGCCAGCAGTTACCGTCCGAACACCGGGGAGCTGTTTTTT. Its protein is CASSYRPNTGELFF.

The CDR3, as DNA: TGTGCCAGCAGTTGGTTGACTACGGGTTCACCCCTCCACTTT. This encodes CASSWLTTGSPLHF. V is TRBV6-5 and J is TRBJ1-6; D not certain. Germline V gene sequence: CDR1 MNHEY, CDR2 SVGAGI. The CDR3 runs to 14 residues. The V and J ends lost 4 bases and 9 bases respectively, with 13 bases between them.

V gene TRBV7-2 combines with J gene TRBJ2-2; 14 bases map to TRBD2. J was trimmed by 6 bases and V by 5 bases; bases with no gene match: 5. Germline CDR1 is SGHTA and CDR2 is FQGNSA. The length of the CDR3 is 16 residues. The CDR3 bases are TGTGCCAGCAGCAGGACTAGCGGGGGGACACCCGGGGAGCTGTTTTTT. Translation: CASSRTSGGTPGELFF.

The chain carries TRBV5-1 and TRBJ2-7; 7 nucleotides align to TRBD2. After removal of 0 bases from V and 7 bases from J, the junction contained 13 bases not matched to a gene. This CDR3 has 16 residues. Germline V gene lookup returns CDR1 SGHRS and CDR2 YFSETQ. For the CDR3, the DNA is TGCGCCAGCAGCTTGGGGCAAACCGGGGGGTATCGGGAGCAGTACTTC. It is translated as CASSLGQTGGYREQYF.

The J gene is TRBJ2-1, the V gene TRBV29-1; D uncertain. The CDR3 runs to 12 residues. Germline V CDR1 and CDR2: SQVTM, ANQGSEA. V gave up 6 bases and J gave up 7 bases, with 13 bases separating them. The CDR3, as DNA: TGCAGCGTAGATATTAGCACTAATGAGCAGTTCTTC. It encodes CSVDISTNEQFF.

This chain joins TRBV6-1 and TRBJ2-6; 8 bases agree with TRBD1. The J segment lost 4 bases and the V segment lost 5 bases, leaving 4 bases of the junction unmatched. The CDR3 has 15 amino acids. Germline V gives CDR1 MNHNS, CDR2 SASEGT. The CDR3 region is CASSSDRAGANVLTF. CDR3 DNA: TGTGCCAGCAGTTCGGACAGGGCCGGGGCCAACGTCCTGACTTTC.

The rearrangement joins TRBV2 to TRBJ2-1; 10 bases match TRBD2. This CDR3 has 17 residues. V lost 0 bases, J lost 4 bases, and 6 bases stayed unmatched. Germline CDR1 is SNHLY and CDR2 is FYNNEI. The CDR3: CASSEASLLAGYNEQFF. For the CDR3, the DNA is TGTGCCAGCAGTGAAGCATCGTTACTAGCGGGGTACAATGAGCAGTTCTTC.

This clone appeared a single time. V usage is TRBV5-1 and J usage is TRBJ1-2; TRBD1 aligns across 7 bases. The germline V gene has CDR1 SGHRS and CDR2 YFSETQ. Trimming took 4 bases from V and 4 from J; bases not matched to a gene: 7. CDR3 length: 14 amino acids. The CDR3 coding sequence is TGCGCCAGCAGCGGGGGGACAGCCTCCTATGGCTACACCTTC. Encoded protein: CASSGGTASYGYTF.